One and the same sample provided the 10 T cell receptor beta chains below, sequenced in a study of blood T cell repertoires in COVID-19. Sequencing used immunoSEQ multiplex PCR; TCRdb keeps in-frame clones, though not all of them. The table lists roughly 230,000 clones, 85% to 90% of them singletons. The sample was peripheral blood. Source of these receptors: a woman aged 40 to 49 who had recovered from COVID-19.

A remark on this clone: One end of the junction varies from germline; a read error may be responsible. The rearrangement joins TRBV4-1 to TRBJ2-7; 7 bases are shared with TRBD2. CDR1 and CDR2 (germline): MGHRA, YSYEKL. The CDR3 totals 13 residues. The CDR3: CASSQREGTSTTF. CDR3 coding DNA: TGCGCCAGCAGCCAAAGGGAGGGGACTTCAACGACCTTC.

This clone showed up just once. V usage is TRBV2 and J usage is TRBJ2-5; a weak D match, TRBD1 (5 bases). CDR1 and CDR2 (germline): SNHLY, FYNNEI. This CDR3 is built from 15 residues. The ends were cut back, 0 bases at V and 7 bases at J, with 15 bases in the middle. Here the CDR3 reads CASSEALLGQATQYF. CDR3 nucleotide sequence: TGTGCCAGCAGTGAAGCGCTTCTGGGGCAGGCGACCCAGTACTTC.

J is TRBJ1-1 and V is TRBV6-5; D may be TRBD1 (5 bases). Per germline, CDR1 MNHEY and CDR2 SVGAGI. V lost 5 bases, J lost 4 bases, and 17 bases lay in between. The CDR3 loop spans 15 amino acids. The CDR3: CASSPRLGGGTEAFF. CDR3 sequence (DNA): TGTGCCAGCAGTCCACGACTGGGGGGAGGCACTGAAGCTTTCTTT.

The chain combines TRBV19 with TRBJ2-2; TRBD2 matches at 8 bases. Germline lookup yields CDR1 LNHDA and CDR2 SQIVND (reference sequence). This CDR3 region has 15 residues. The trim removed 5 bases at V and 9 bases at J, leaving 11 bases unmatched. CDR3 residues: CASSQSGGPGRELFF. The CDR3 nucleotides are TGTGCCAGTAGTCAAAGCGGGGGACCTGGCCGGGAGCTGTTTTTT.

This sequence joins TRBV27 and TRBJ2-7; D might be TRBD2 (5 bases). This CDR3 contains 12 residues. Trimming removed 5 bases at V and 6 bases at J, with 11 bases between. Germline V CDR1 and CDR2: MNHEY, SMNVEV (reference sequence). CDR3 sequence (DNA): TGTGCCAGCAGTCAACTAGATTCCGAGCAGTACTTC. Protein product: CASSQLDSEQYF.

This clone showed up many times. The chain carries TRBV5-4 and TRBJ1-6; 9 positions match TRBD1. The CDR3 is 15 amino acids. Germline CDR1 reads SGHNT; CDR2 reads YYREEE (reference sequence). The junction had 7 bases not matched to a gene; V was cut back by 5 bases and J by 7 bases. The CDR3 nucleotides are TGTGCCAGCAGGGCGGAGGACAGGGGCAATTCACCCCTCCACTTT. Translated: CASRAEDRGNSPLHF.

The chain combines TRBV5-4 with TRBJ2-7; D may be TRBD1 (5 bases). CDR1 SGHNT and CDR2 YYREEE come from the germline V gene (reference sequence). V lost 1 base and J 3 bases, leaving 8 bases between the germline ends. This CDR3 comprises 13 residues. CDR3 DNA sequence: TGTGCCAGCAGCTTGACAGGTGGCTACGAGCAGTACTTC. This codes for CASSLTGGYEQYF.

In DNA, the CDR3 is TGTGCCAGCAGCTACAGCCCTAGCGTCTCGGGGACCCAGTACTTC. Translation gives CASSYSPSVSGTQYF. The chain links TRBV7-2 to TRBJ2-5; perhaps TRBD2 as D (6 bases). This CDR3 comprises 15 residues. V shed 4 bases and J shed 7 bases, with 19 bases lying between them. Germline V gene data show CDR1 as SGHTA and CDR2 as FQGNSA.

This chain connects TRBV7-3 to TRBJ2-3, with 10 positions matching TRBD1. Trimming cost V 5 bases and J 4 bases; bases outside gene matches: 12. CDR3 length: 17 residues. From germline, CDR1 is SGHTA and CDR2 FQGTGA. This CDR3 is CASSPPIDRGQADTQYF. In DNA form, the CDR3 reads TGTGCCAGCAGCCCACCAATAGACAGGGGGCAAGCAGATACGCAGTATTTT.

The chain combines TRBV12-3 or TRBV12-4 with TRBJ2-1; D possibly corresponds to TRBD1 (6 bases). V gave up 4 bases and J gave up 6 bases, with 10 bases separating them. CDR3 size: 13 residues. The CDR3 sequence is CASSSAQGNEQFF. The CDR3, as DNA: TGTGCCAGCAGTTCCGCACAGGGCAATGAGCAGTTCTTC.